Here is one T cell receptor (beta chain) with its context. These data are taken from a study of Ad26.COV2.S vaccination and SARS-CoV-2 variants. The wider study: The Ad26.COV2.S arm of the COV1001 trial was where the donor was placed.

TCRdb's copy holds only in-frame clones and misses some; the assay was immunoSEQ multiplex PCR. This sample has 250,000 or so clones, with 87% found just once. The V segment lost 5 bases and the J segment 2 bases; nucleotides outside the gene matches: 7. Per the germline V gene, CDR1 is SGHTA and CDR2 is FQGNSA. The CDR3 consists of 17 residues. Regarding treatment: roughly 20 received Ad26.COV2.S at low or high dose, single or two shots; roughly 5 received placebo; per-sample allocation not given. Vaccine and placebo recipients were sampled on day 63 after the first injection. J is TRBJ2-2 and V is TRBV7-2; 11 bases are shared with TRBD2. This receptor was taken from a person aged 18-60 years who received the Ad26.COV2.S COVID-19 vaccine or a placebo. Sequenced material: peripheral blood, taken in a trial of Ad26.COV2.S vaccine versus placebo. This CDR3 reads CASSVGTSGSNTGELFF. CDR3 nucleotide sequence: TGTGCCAGCAGCGTCGGGACTAGCGGTAGTAACACCGGGGAGCTGTTTTTT.